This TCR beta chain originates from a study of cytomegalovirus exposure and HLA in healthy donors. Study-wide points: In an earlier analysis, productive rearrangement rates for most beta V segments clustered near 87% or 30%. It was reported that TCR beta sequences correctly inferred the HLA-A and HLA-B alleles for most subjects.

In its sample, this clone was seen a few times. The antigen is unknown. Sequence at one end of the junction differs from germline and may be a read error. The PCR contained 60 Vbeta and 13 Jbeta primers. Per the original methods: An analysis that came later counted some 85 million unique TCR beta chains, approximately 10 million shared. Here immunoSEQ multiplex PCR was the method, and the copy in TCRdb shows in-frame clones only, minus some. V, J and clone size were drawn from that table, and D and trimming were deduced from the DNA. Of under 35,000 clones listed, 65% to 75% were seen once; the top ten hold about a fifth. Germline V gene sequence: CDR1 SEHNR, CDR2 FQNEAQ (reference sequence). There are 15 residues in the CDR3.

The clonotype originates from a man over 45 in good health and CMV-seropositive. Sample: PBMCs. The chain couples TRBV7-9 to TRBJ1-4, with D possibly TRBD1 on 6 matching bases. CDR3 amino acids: CSSSLAQGGGEKLFF. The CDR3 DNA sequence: TGTTCCAGCAGCTTAGCGCAGGGAGGGGGTGAAAAACTGTTTTTT.